This TCR beta chain was sequenced for a study of blood T cell repertoires in COVID-19 (dated by TCRdb to the early 2020s). Regarding the research as a whole: Samples covering the acute and convalescent phases of COVID-19 were provided by collaborators in the United States, Italy and Spain. A freely available public database, intended as a resource for researchers studying the immune response to SARS-CoV-2, is where the repertoires were released. Samples were obtained from the ongoing ImmuneRACE study (first 160 participants) and from 1,254 subjects provided by 6 global collaborators. Deeply sampled blood TCRbeta repertoires from subjects exposed to, actively infected with, or recovered from COVID-19 were included in the dataset. The material from the prospective study consisted of cDNA or gDNA derived from T cells, B-cell-depleted T cells, or PBMCs. HLA class I and class II types, where available, came from metadata supplied by the sample provider rather than from assay-based typing. A de-identified subject ID, COVID-19 status, age in years and sex were almost always included in the sample metadata. What the study reported, not specific to this receptor: The amount of clinical and demographic metadata varied by source and participant and was provided uncurated.

CDR1 and CDR2 (MNHNS, SASEGT) derive from the germline V gene. The germline V and J ends show losses of 0 bases and 6 bases respectively, and no gene match explains 3 bases of the junction. The CDR3 has 15 amino acids, counting the end cysteine and phenylalanine. Of all the DNA, just the CDR3 is kept, 45 bases in frame from base 1. In Seattle, one collaborating source enrolled patients while the infection was active and tracked those patients longitudinally over the course of disease. Each collaborating institution followed its own protocols to collect whole blood in K2EDTA tubes. For TCRbeta analysis, collaborator samples were shipped as frozen whole blood, as isolated PBMCs, or as DNA extracted from either sample type. TCRbeta CDR3 regions were amplified from genomic DNA by means of the immunoSEQ Assay, a bias-controlled multiplex PCR. On the authors' methods: The number of nucleated cells in each sample was estimated from the amplification of reference gene primers within the assay. To quantify the absolute abundance of each unique TCRbeta CDR3 rearrangement, sequence reads were collapsed and filtered. For each sample, productive Simpson clonality was calculated as the square root of Simpson's diversity index across productive rearrangements. Not all clones reach the TCRdb copy of this immuneACCESS table, which keeps in-frame sequences only. Checked studies attribute under half of the gap to unresolved V genes and leave the rest unexplained. V and J calls plus clone size are reproduced from that table; the DNA served to infer D and trimming. The sample table records roughly 160,000 clones; just under 85% of these occur just once. Jointly, the top ten make up 2.5% to 3% of the sample.

As concerns this clone: The target of this receptor is not known. No much larger clonotype is one base removed from it; base qualities were not supplied.

The sample taken for sequencing was peripheral blood. Recombination connected TRBV6-1 to TRBJ2-1, with 9 bases matching TRBD1. The source is a woman of 80 years or more with COVID-19, enrolled during active disease. The DNA sequence is TGTGCCAGCAGTGAAGCCGGGACAGGGCTCAATGAGCAGTTCTTC. Its product reads: CASSEAGTGLNEQFF.